These 5 T cell receptor delta chains came from one sample sequenced in a study of human gamma delta and Vdelta1 T cells. No antigen has been identified for these receptors. TCRdb re-analyzed the PCR reads via CATT. The sample holds some 13,000 delta-chain clones, under 55% seen once. Specimen: Vdelta1 gamma-delta T cells from blood grown in culture (DOT cells). Receptors were obtained from a human donor in good health.

By frequency in the sample, this clone is medium-sized (0.01 to 0.1%). The rearrangement joins TRDV1 to TRDJ1; 9 positions match TRDD3. The CDR3 loop spans 23 amino acids. CDR1 and CDR2 (germline): TSWWSYY, QGS. With V trimmed by 0 bases and J by 0 bases, 23 bases remained unmatched. The CDR3: CALGELGTHPSLLGESYTDKLIF. CDR3 DNA: TGTGCTCTTGGGGAACTGGGGACCCATCCTTCCTTACTGGGGGAGTCCTACACCGATAAACTCATCTTT.

The chain employs TRDV1 and TRDJ1, with D hard to call. V lost 0 bases to trimming and J lost 0 bases, with 23 bases between them. The CDR3 extends over 20 amino acids. Germline assignment: CDR1 TSWWSYY and CDR2 QGS. In DNA form, the CDR3 reads TGTGCTCTTGGGGAACTTGTAAGACCTAAGGCGGGAGAGTACACCGATAAACTCATCTTT. Encoded protein: CALGELVRPKAGEYTDKLIF.

This clone was seen more than once but under ten times. This chain uses TRDV1 with TRDJ1; D tentatively fits TRDD2 or TRDD3 (5 bases each). The CDR3 covers 22 residues. CDR1 is TSWWSYY and CDR2 is QGS in the germline V gene. Deletions cut 0 bases from V and 0 bases from J, with 29 bases between. The DNA for the CDR3 is TGTGCTCTTGGGGAACTACGGTCCGACCTACTTGGGGTCGAACTCGACACCGATAAACTCATCTTT. Its protein product is CALGELRSDLLGVELDTDKLIF.

The chain has TRDV1 and TRDJ1; 11 nucleotides agree with TRDD3. The CDR3 has 23 residues. Trimming removed 3 bases from V and 1 base from J; junction bases left unmatched: 25. The germline V gene has CDR1 TSWWSYY and CDR2 QGS. CDR3 loop: CALGDNAFTNVLGDKAVTDKLIF. For the CDR3, the DNA is TGTGCTCTTGGGGATAATGCCTTCACAAACGTACTGGGGGATAAGGCGGTCACCGATAAACTCATCTTT.

V is TRDV1 and J is TRDJ1; 12 bases map to TRDD3. The junction had 26 bases not matched to a gene; V was cut back by 2 bases and J by 7 bases. Germline V gives CDR1 TSWWSYY, CDR2 QGS. This CDR3 comprises 22 residues. The CDR3 reads CALGEKRSSFSFTGGYKGKLIF. In nucleotides, the CDR3 is TGTGCTCTTGGGGAAAAACGCTCTTCCTTTTCTTTTACTGGGGGATACAAGGGTAAACTCATCTTT.